A selection of T cell receptor beta chains follows, all from one sample in a study of blood T cell repertoires in COVID-19. Sequencing was performed with immunoSEQ multiplex PCR; in TCRdb, only in-frame clones are kept and a portion is missing. The sample contains about 100,000 clones, roughly 90% of which appear only once. Sample: peripheral blood. Receptors originate from a woman of 80 years or more with acute or convalescent COVID-19. Each CDR3 is given with its conserved first and last residue. A D gene is named only where the DNA matches it firmly. Size tells how often a clone was seen (once, few, many) or the class of an expanded clone, and some rows leave it out.

d_gene	abundance	j_gene	v_gene	CDR3nt	CDR3aa
-	-	TRBJ1-2	TRBV24-1	TGTGCCACCAGTGACCCGAATGACAGGGGCTACACCTTC	CATSDPNDRGYTF
-	-	TRBJ1-6	TRBV10-3	TGTGCCATCAGTGAGTCGAGTGAGAATTCACCCCTCCACTTT	CAISESSENSPLHF
-	-	TRBJ1-1	TRBV10-3	TGTGCCGCCGGACTTTCGAACACTGAAGCTTTCTTT	CAAGLSNTEAFF
-	-	TRBJ1-1	TRBV7-3	TGTGCCAGCAGTCCAGGGGCTTTAATGAACACTGAAGCTTTCTTT	CASSPGALMNTEAFF
TRBD1	once	TRBJ2-7	TRBV5-4	TGTGCCAGCAGCAAGGACAGGGTCTACGAGCAGTACTTC	CASSKDRVYEQYF
-	-	TRBJ1-5	TRBV2	TGTGCCAGCAGTGAAAGGGACACTCGTTATAAGCATTTT	CASSERDTRYKHF
-	once	TRBJ2-5	TRBV18	TGTGCCAGCTCACCAAGACTGGAAGAGACCCAGTACTTC	CASSPRLEETQYF
-	-	TRBJ2-2	TRBV3-1/TRBV3-2	TGTGCCAGCAGCCTACGTAGCTCTACTGGGGAGCTGTTTTTT	CASSLRSSTGELFF
-	-	TRBJ1-1	TRBV25-1	TGTGCCAGCAGTGAGACCGGAGGGACCACTGAAGCTTTCTTT	CASSETGGTTEAFF
-	-	TRBJ1-3	TRBV28	TGTGCCAGCAGTTTACGTGGAAACACCATATATTTT	CASSLRGNTIYF
TRBD1	-	TRBJ1-3	TRBV5-1	TGCGCCAGCAGCTTGGGACAGGGAGCGGTAGGCGGAAACACCATATATTTT	CASSLGQGAVGGNTIYF
-	-	TRBJ1-2	TRBV19	TGTGCCAGTAGTATAGAAGCGGACTATGGCTACACCTTC	CASSIEADYGYTF
TRBD1	-	TRBJ2-7	TRBV9	TGTGCCAGCAGCGCCGGACAGGGGGAAGGGTACGAGCAGTACTTC	CASSAGQGEGYEQYF
TRBD1	-	TRBJ2-3	TRBV9	TGTGCCAGCAGCCCTCGACAGGGGTCAGATACGCAGTATTTT	CASSPRQGSDTQYF
-	-	TRBJ1-5	TRBV6-5	TGTGCCAGCAGTTACAGGGACTACAATCAGCCCCAGCATTTT	CASSYRDYNQPQHF
TRBD1	-	TRBJ1-2	TRBV10-3	TGTGCCATCGGAGGGACAGGGGGCGCGATGAACTATGGCTACACCTTC	CAIGGTGGAMNYGYTF
-	-	TRBJ2-3	TRBV12-3/TRBV12-4	TGTGCCAGCAGCAGGGGCGCAGATACGCAGTATTTT	CASSRGADTQYF
-	-	TRBJ2-7	TRBV5-1	TGCGCCAGCAGCTCGGGTCGTCATCATCCGCCCTACGAGCAGTACTTC	CASSSGRHHPPYEQYF
TRBD1	-	TRBJ2-1	TRBV5-6	TGTGCCAGCAGCGATGAGACAGGGCCCTCCTACAATGAGCAGTTCTTC	CASSDETGPSYNEQFF
TRBD1	once	TRBJ1-3	TRBV19	TGTGCCAGTAGTATGAAGACAGGGAGCTCTGGAAACACCATATATTTT	CASSMKTGSSGNTIYF
TRBD2	-	TRBJ2-7	TRBV18	TGTGCCAGCTCATCTGGACTAGCGGGGGGGCTCTACGAGCAGTACTTC	CASSSGLAGGLYEQYF
TRBD2	-	TRBJ2-1	TRBV4-1	TGCGCCAGCAGCCAAGAGGGAGCGGGGGGAGATGAGCAGTTCTTC	CASSQEGAGGDEQFF
TRBD2	-	TRBJ2-7	TRBV4-3	TGCGCCAGCAGCCAAGGACTAGCGGGAGGGCGGAAGTACTTC	CASSQGLAGGRKYF
TRBD1	-	TRBJ2-7	TRBV11-1	TGTGCCAGCAGCCGACACAGGGGAGACGAGCAGTACTTC	CASSRHRGDEQYF
TRBD2	-	TRBJ2-5	TRBV15	TGTGCCACCAGCAGAGATGCGGGGGGCGGTGGGACCCAGTACTTC	CATSRDAGGGGTQYF
TRBD2	few	TRBJ2-2	TRBV14	TGTGCCAGCAGCCATTGGAGCGGGGGTGGTACGACCGGGGAGCTGTTTTTT	CASSHWSGGGTTGELFF
-	-	TRBJ1-2	TRBV12-3/TRBV12-4	TGTGCCATCTCGACAGCCTACTATGGCTACACCTTC	CAISTAYYGYTF
TRBD2	-	TRBJ2-7	TRBV28	TGTGCCAGCAGTGCATCTAGCGGGAGGACGGGGTACGAGCAGTACTTC	CASSASSGRTGYEQYF
-	once	TRBJ2-2	TRBV18	TGTGCCAGCTCACCTTCGAGACTAGAGAACACCGGGGAGCTGTTTTTT	CASSPSRLENTGELFF
TRBD1	-	TRBJ2-7	TRBV19	TGTGCCAGTAGTCCCCCACCCGGGACAGCCCCGTACGAGCAGTACTTC	CASSPPPGTAPYEQYF
TRBD1	-	TRBJ2-6	TRBV7-2	TGTGCCAGCAGCTTTGACAGGGTAGGAGCTGGGGCCAACGTCCTGACTTTC	CASSFDRVGAGANVLTF
-	-	TRBJ1-1	TRBV24-1	TGTGCCACCAGTGAACGACAGGACACTGAAGCTTTCTTT	CATSERQDTEAFF
-	few	TRBJ1-2	TRBV7-8	TGTGCCAGCAGCTTAGTGACTTCCCATGGCTACACCTTC	CASSLVTSHGYTF
TRBD1	-	TRBJ1-3	TRBV27	TGTGCCAGCAGGATGACAGGGCCCGAGACTGGAAACACCATATATTTT	CASRMTGPETGNTIYF
TRBD1	few	TRBJ1-3	TRBV19	TGTGCCAGTAGTGTACAGGGGGGATCTGGAAACACCATATATTTT	CASSVQGGSGNTIYF
TRBD2	-	TRBJ2-3	TRBV6-5	TGTGCCAGCAGTTACTTATCTAGCGGGAGTACAGATACGCAGTATTTT	CASSYLSSGSTDTQYF
-	-	TRBJ2-3	TRBV19	TGTGCCAGTATCAAACTTCCCCGGGGTTTAAGGACGCAGTATTTT	CASIKLPRGLRTQYF
TRBD1	-	TRBJ2-7	TRBV5-1	TGCGCCAGCAGCTCCGGACAGGTTCGATACGAGCAGTACTTC	CASSSGQVRYEQYF
-	-	TRBJ1-1	TRBV12-3/TRBV12-4	TGTGCCAGCAGTTTTGGGCCGATGACTGAAGCTTTCTTT	CASSFGPMTEAFF
-	-	TRBJ2-1	TRBV19	TGTGCCAGTAGTATTGTCGGTCTAGAGGTGACTGAGCAGTTCTTC	CASSIVGLEVTEQFF
-	few	TRBJ1-2	TRBV4-1	TGCGCCAGCAGCCAAGACATCAGGGGAACTCGGAACTATGGCTACACCTTC	CASSQDIRGTRNYGYTF
TRBD2	-	TRBJ2-7	TRBV5-1	TGCGCCAGCAGCCCCCCGGGACTAGCCTCCTACGAGCAGTACTTC	CASSPPGLASYEQYF
TRBD1	-	TRBJ2-7	TRBV19	TGTGCCAGTAGTATAGTACAGGGGCAGCCTCACGAGCAGTACTTC	CASSIVQGQPHEQYF
TRBD1	-	TRBJ1-1	TRBV6-5	TGTGCCAGCACCGACAGGGCGGGCGCTGAAGCTTTCTTT	CASTDRAGAEAFF
-	-	TRBJ2-3	TRBV21-1	TGTGCCAGCAGGAGCAGGTGCTTCTATGGTACGCAGTATTTT	CASRSRCFYGTQYF